Presented here are 27 T cell receptor beta chains from one specimen sequenced in a study of early T cells in non-severe SARS-CoV-2 infection. A single record per CDR3 protein comes from TCRdb applying MiXCR to the 5' RACE reads. The sample lists about 33,000 distinct CDR3 sequences, under 6.5% occurring once. Input material: whole blood. The receptors shown here come from an adult who was a healthcare worker with PCR-confirmed SARS-CoV-2 infection or an uninfected control (not recorded which).

This clonotype was seen many times. The chain has TRBV30 and TRBJ1-1; tentative D call: TRBD1 (5 bases). This CDR3 spans 17 amino acids. V shed 1 base and J shed 1 base, with 19 bases lying between them. Germline assignment: CDR1 GTSNPN and CDR2 SVGIG (reference sequence). CDR3 in amino acids: CAWSDFGAHRRNTEAFF. For the CDR3, the DNA is TGTGCCTGGAGTGATTTCGGGGCCCACCGAAGGAACACTGAAGCTTTCTTT.

This chain uses TRBV7-3 with TRBJ2-3; D gene unclear. With 1 base removed from V and 2 bases from J, the gap between germline ends came to 13 bases. In germline, CDR1 is SGHTA, CDR2 FQGTGA. CDR3 length: 16 amino acids. The CDR3 bases are TGTGCCAGCAGCTTAAGTGCAGTAAGACTCACAGATACGCAGTATTTT. Translation gives CASSLSAVRLTDTQYF.

This chain links TRBV12-3 or TRBV12-4 with TRBJ1-3; the D is unclear. This CDR3 is built from 14 residues. V was cut by 5 bases and J by 5 bases, with 13 bases left in between. DNA for the CDR3: TGTGCCAGCAGTCCGACTGATAGTAGAAACACCATATATTTT. Translating it yields CASSPTDSRNTIYF.

This clonotype was picked up many times. CDR3 sequence: CASRMESYEQYF. The CDR3 DNA is TGTGCCAGCAGGATGGAGTCCTACGAGCAGTACTTC. The chain couples TRBV28 to TRBJ2-7, with D unresolved. Germline CDR1 is MDHEN and CDR2 is SYDVKM. The CDR3 sequence is 12 residues long. V was pared by 6 bases and J by 1 base, with 7 bases between.

The sample holds many counts of this clonotype. The genes are TRBV6-1 and TRBJ2-1, with 8 bases matching TRBD1. This CDR3 has 16 residues. CDR1 and CDR2 from the germline V gene are MNHNS and SASEGT. J lost 0 bases, V lost 4 bases, and 5 bases had no gene match. The CDR3 DNA is TGTGCCAGCAGTGGCCCAGGGGGCCTCTCCTACAATGAGCAGTTCTTC. Amino acid sequence: CASSGPGGLSYNEQFF.

This clonotype has a count of ten or more. CDR3 residues: CSAAPDRGDEQFF. The CDR3 DNA reads as TGCAGTGCGGCCCCGGACAGGGGAGATGAGCAGTTCTTC. The chain carries TRBV20-1 and TRBJ2-1, with 9 bases fitting TRBD1. The V and J ends lost 6 bases and 8 bases, in that order; junction bases with no gene match: 8. CDR1 is DFQATT, CDR2 SNEGSKA, per germline (reference sequence). The CDR3 contains 13 residues.

This clonotype was found many times. The rearrangement uses TRBV6-6 and TRBJ1-5; the D is unclear. V was clipped by 6 bases and J by 3 bases, with 18 bases between them. This CDR3 comprises 16 residues. Per the germline V gene, CDR1 is MNHNY and CDR2 is SVGAGI (reference sequence). The CDR3 protein is CASRPSYTELNQPQHF. DNA of the CDR3: TGTGCCAGCAGACCCTCCTATACAGAACTCAATCAGCCCCAGCATTTT.

This clonotype was detected many times. The J gene is TRBJ2-3, the V gene TRBV11-2; 12 nucleotides agree with TRBD2. The J segment lost 3 bases and the V segment lost 2 bases, leaving 0 bases of the junction unmatched. The germline CDR1 and CDR2 sequences are SGHAT and FQNNGV. The CDR3 covers 15 residues. CDR3 amino acids: CASSLLAGGTDTQYF. The CDR3 DNA reads TGTGCCAGCAGCTTACTAGCGGGGGGGACAGATACGCAGTATTTT.

Ten or more counts support this clonotype. The chain employs TRBV6-5 and TRBJ2-7; 7 bases agree with TRBD1. Germline assignment: CDR1 MNHEY and CDR2 SVGAGI. The trim removed 9 bases at V and 2 bases at J, leaving 7 bases unmatched. The CDR3 sequence is 13 residues long. The CDR3 DNA sequence: TGTGCCAGTTCGAGGGACAGTACCTACGAGCAGTACTTC. Its protein is CASSRDSTYEQYF.

This clonotype was recorded at least ten times. CDR3 sequence (DNA): TGTGCCAGCAGCGTAGAAGCGCGCTCTGGGGCCAACGTCCTGACTTTC. Its protein product is CASSVEARSGANVLTF. The V call is TRBV9, the J call TRBJ2-6; D unclear. The germline V gene has CDR1 SGDLS and CDR2 YYNGEE. V was pared by 0 bases and J by 0 bases, with 7 bases between. The CDR3 loop spans 16 amino acids.

This clonotype has only a few counts. V gene TRBV3-1 combines with J gene TRBJ1-2; 8 bases match TRBD1. Germline V lookup: CDR1 LGHDT, CDR2 YNNKEL (reference sequence). The CDR3 has 15 residues. V dropped 0 bases and J dropped 6; count of bases not matched to a gene: 6. CDR3 sequence reads: CASSQEWQGAHGYTF. The CDR3 coding sequence is TGTGCCAGCAGCCAAGAATGGCAGGGGGCGCATGGCTACACCTTC.

This clonotype was seen more than once but under ten times. The chain uses TRBV15 and TRBJ2-7, with D perhaps given as TRBD1 or TRBD2 (5 bases each). The CDR3 totals 17 residues. V was pared by 3 bases and J by 2 bases, with 20 bases between. Germline-derived CDR1 and CDR2 are LNHNV and YYDKDF (reference sequence). The CDR3 DNA reads TGTGCCACCAGCAGGGAACTGGGACCACCACTTGCCTACGAGCAGTACTTC. This gives the protein CATSRELGPPLAYEQYF.

V usage is TRBV4-1 and J usage is TRBJ1-5; possible D gene TRBD1, 6 bases. CDR1 and CDR2 from the germline V gene are MGHRA and YSYEKL. Between the trimmed V and J ends, which lost 3 bases and 6 bases, there was a span of 15 bases. The CDR3 spans 15 residues. The chain's CDR3 is CASSHVGQTGQPQHF. In DNA form, the CDR3 reads TGCGCCAGCAGCCACGTAGGACAGACTGGTCAGCCCCAGCATTTT.

In its sample, this clonotype was seen many times. The chain joins TRBV10-3 to TRBJ1-1; 9 bases line up with TRBD1. The junction had 7 bases not matched to a gene; V was cut back by 7 bases and J by 1 base. This CDR3 is built from 15 residues. Germline CDR1 ENHRY, CDR2 SYGVKD. CDR3 DNA sequence: TGTGCCATCAAGGGTATGGGACAGGGGAACACTGAAGCTTTCTTT. It encodes CAIKGMGQGNTEAFF.

This clonotype was observed many times. The chain links TRBV7-2 to TRBJ2-4; 8 nucleotides agree with TRBD1. The length of the CDR3 is 17 residues. Losses at the gene ends were 5 bases for V and 2 bases for J; bases not matched to a gene: 11. Germline V gene lookup returns CDR1 SGHTA and CDR2 FQGNSA. CDR3 DNA: TGTGCCAGCAGCCTACAGGGGGTGCTCTTAACCAAAAACATTCAGTACTTC. Translation gives CASSLQGVLLTKNIQYF.

This clonotype has ten or more counts. The chain has TRBV6-4 and TRBJ2-1; D call uncertain. V was clipped by 8 bases and J by 6 bases, with 17 bases between them. The length of the CDR3 is 14 residues. From germline, CDR1 is MRHNA and CDR2 SNTAGT. CDR3 region: CASSGSPLGNEQFF. The CDR3 coding sequence is TGTGCCAGCTCCGGCAGCCCCCTAGGCAATGAGCAGTTCTTC.

This clonotype was counted at least ten times. The V and J genes are TRBV2 and TRBJ1-3; no definite D call. V was cut by 4 bases and J by 3 bases, with 10 bases left in between. CDR1 and CDR2 from the germline V gene are SNHLY and FYNNEI. The CDR3 runs to 14 residues. DNA for the CDR3: TGTGCCAGCAGTGCGACGGAAATTGGAAACACCATATATTTT. This encodes CASSATEIGNTIYF.

This clonotype was counted many times. This rearrangement joins TRBV10-3 to TRBJ2-7, with D perhaps matching TRBD1 or TRBD2 (6 bases each). Trimming cost V 0 bases and J 7 bases, with 13 bases left between them. The CDR3 runs 14 residues. Germline CDR1 ENHRY, CDR2 SYGVKD. In DNA form, the CDR3 reads TGTGCCATCAGTGAGTCGACTGGAGGGGGAGAGCAGTACTTC. Translating gives CAISESTGGGEQYF.

The table lists this clonotype with a few counts. The genes are TRBV6-2 or TRBV6-3 and TRBJ2-7; TRBD1 aligns across 11 bases. V lost 8 bases to trimming and J lost 9 bases; unmatched junction nucleotides: 3. The germline V gene has CDR1 MNHEY and CDR2 SVGEGT. This CDR3 has 11 amino acids. In DNA, the CDR3 is TGTGCCAGCCGGGACAGGGGGGTGCAGTACTTC. Translated, it gives CASRDRGVQYF.

This clonotype was detected many times. The chain carries TRBV11-2 and TRBJ2-7; D is undetermined. The CDR3 has 14 residues. Germline loops: CDR1 SGHAT, CDR2 FQNNGV. Deletions cut 2 bases from V and 5 bases from J, with 13 bases between. The CDR3 loop reads CASSLIRSPNEQYF. The CDR3 DNA sequence: TGTGCCAGCAGCTTAATTCGGTCCCCCAACGAGCAGTACTTC.

This clonotype was observed many times. The rearrangement uses TRBV6-5 and TRBJ1-4; D perhaps matches TRBD1 (5 bases). The CDR3 is 16 amino acids. Trimming took 2 bases from V and 3 from J, leaving 13 bases between them. Per the germline V gene, CDR1 is MNHEY and CDR2 is SVGAGI. The DNA of the CDR3 is TGTGCCAGCAGTTACCGACCTGGGGACGCTAATGAAAAACTGTTTTTT. Its protein is CASSYRPGDANEKLFF.

This clonotype was recorded at least ten times. The V and J genes are TRBV6-2 or TRBV6-3 and TRBJ2-7, with D perhaps TRBD1 (5 bases). Trimming left V 2 bases short and J 1 base short, with 9 bases between. Per the germline V gene, CDR1 is MNHEY and CDR2 is SVGEGT. CDR3 size: 14 residues. CDR3 sequence (DNA): TGTGCCAGCAGTTACGCCGACAGTTCCTACGAGCAGTACTTC. It specifies CASSYADSSYEQYF.

This rearrangement joins TRBV20-1 to TRBJ2-7, with 9 bases identical to TRBD2. The CDR3 extends over 15 amino acids. Germline lookup yields CDR1 DFQATT and CDR2 SNEGSKA (reference sequence). The V gene end was trimmed by 0 bases and the J gene end by 0 bases; junction bases not matched to a gene: 3. CDR3 DNA: TGCAGTGCTAGAGATGGTAGCGGGGGCTCCTACGAGCAGTACTTC. The encoded protein is CSARDGSGGSYEQYF.

This clonotype was seen only a few times. J is TRBJ1-5 and V is TRBV20-1, with a possible D match to TRBD1 (5 bases). CDR1 is DFQATT and CDR2 is SNEGSKA in the germline V gene (reference sequence). Between the trimmed V and J ends, which lost 6 bases and 7 bases, there was a span of 19 bases. This CDR3 comprises 14 residues. The CDR3, as DNA: TGCAGTGCCGAGAAGGTAGACAGTACCCAGCCCCAGCATTTT. Protein: CSAEKVDSTQPQHF.

This clonotype was picked up many times. J is TRBJ1-4 and V is TRBV7-2; 9 nucleotides align to TRBD1. There are 14 residues in the CDR3. The germline V gene has CDR1 SGHTA and CDR2 FQGNSA. The V and J ends lost 5 bases and 7 bases, in that order; junction bases with no gene match: 5. The CDR3 reads CASSLTGGSEKLFF. The CDR3 nucleotides are TGTGCCAGCAGCCTGACAGGGGGGAGTGAAAAACTGTTTTTT.

For this clonotype: A much larger clonotype is one base distant, so this may be a read error. The rearrangement uses TRBV20-1 and TRBJ1-1; 7 positions agree with TRBD1. This CDR3 has 15 residues. The germline V gene has CDR1 DFQATT and CDR2 SNEGSKA (reference sequence). CDR3 nucleotides: TGCAATGCTCAGGGGGTCGGGAGAGGTGACACTGAAGCTTTCTTT. It yields the protein CNAQGVGRGDTEAFF.

This clonotype was observed at least ten times. The chain links TRBV5-1 to TRBJ2-1; 11 bases map to TRBD1. Germline V CDR1 and CDR2: SGHRS, YFSETQ. Germline trimming cut 4 bases from V and 7 bases from J; bases unmatched to any gene: 7. The CDR3 runs 15 residues. CDR3 DNA sequence: TGCGCCAGCAGCGTAGGACAGGGGGCGGGGAATGAGCAGTTCTTC. This sequence encodes CASSVGQGAGNEQFF.